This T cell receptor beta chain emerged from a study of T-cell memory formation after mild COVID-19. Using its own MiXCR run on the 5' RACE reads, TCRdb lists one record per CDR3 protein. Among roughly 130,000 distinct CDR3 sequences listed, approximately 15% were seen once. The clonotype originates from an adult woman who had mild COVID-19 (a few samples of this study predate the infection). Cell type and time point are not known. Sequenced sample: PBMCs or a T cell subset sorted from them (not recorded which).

The CDR3 DNA sequence: TGTGCCACCAGTGATTCGACCAGGGGGTCCGGAGAGACCCAGTACTTC. It encodes CATSDSTRGSGETQYF. V and J are TRBV24-1 and TRBJ2-5, with TRBD1 matching 7 bases. The CDR3 loop spans 16 amino acids. J was trimmed by 4 bases and V by 2 bases; bases with no gene match: 9. Germline V gene lookup returns CDR1 KGHDR and CDR2 SFDVKD.